These T cell receptor beta chains were read from a single sample in a study of blood T cells in healthy people across ages. TCRdb processed the 5' RACE reads anew with MiXCR; each CDR3 protein has one entry. The data show fewer than 900,000 distinct CDR3 sequences, approximately 43% seen once. The sample comprised blood. All receptors come from a woman aged 55-70 years in good health. Both conserved end residues are part of each CDR3. The D gene is left open where the match is weak. Clone size is not always given. Where it is, it says once, few, many or a class for expanded clones.

DNA: TGCAGCGTTGGCGGGGGCTCCTTTTACAATGAGCAGTACTTC
CDR3: CSVGGGSFYNEQYF
D: -
size: -
V: TRBV29-1
length: 14
J: TRBJ2-7

DNA: TGCGCCAGCAGCCACGGACTAGCGGGGGGGCCAGGAGACACAGATACGCAGTATTTT
CDR3: CASSHGLAGGPGDTDTQYF
D: TRBD2
size: -
V: TRBV5-1
length: 19
J: TRBJ2-3

DNA: TGTGCCAGCAGTAAACAGGGATCCTACGAGCAGTACTTC
CDR3: CASSKQGSYEQYF
D: -
size: few
V: TRBV12-3/TRBV12-4
length: 13
J: TRBJ2-7

DNA: TGTGCCAGCAGCTTGATAACGGGTTACAATGAGCAGTACTTC
CDR3: CASSLITGYNEQYF
D: -
size: -
V: TRBV5-8
length: 14
J: TRBJ2-7

DNA: TGTGCCGGCAGTTTCTCAGGACAGGGATGGAATGAGCAGTTCTTC
CDR3: CAGSFSGQGWNEQFF
D: TRBD1
size: -
V: TRBV27
length: 15
J: TRBJ2-1

DNA: TGTGCCAGCAGCTTAGCGCTTACCTACGAGCAGTACTTC
CDR3: CASSLALTYEQYF
D: -
size: -
V: TRBV7-2
length: 13
J: TRBJ2-7

DNA: TGTGCCAGCAGTTACCGGGACGAGGTCGCTGGGGAGACCCAGTACTTC
CDR3: CASSYRDEVAGETQYF
D: -
size: few
V: TRBV6-6
length: 16
J: TRBJ2-5

DNA: TGTGCCAGCAGCTTGTCAGAGTTCTCCTCCTACGAGCAGTACTTC
CDR3: CASSLSEFSSYEQYF
D: -
size: -
V: TRBV7-9
length: 15
J: TRBJ2-7

DNA: TGTGCCAGCAGCCCTTCCGGCCCCGAGTACAATGAGCAGTTCTTC
CDR3: CASSPSGPEYNEQFF
D: -
size: few
V: TRBV27
length: 15
J: TRBJ2-1

DNA: TGTGCCAGCAGTTACGGGGCGGCCACCCAGGGGGAAGATACGCAGTATTTT
CDR3: CASSYGAATQGEDTQYF
D: TRBD1
size: -
V: TRBV6-2/TRBV6-3
length: 17
J: TRBJ2-3